This T cell receptor (beta chain) appears in the sequencing data of a study of shared clonotypes between healthy human individuals. Looking at the study overall: Per-donor plates numbered three CD4 naive, three CD4 memory, two CD8 naive and one CD8 memory. Overall study findings and caveats: A handful of donors shared approximately 5% of their naive CD4 clonotypes. Lower generation probabilities were found for non-shared clonotypes than for those shared by all four donors.

Between the trimmed V and J ends, which lost 4 bases and 2 bases, there was a span of 18 bases. This CDR3 spans 16 amino acids. CDR1 and CDR2 (germline): SGHNT, YYREEE (reference sequence). Concerning this clone: Its cognate antigen is unknown.

Repertoires were generated with immunoSEQ multiplex PCR, while TCRdb's copy carries only in-frame clones and drops some. Of some 2,400,000 clones in the sample, under 97% are singletons; the top ten hold less than 0.15%. The sample was naive CD4+ T cells sorted from blood. Subset indicated: CD45RA+ positively selected. The receptor was isolated from a man between 18 and 29 years old in good health. The chain couples TRBV5-4 to TRBJ2-5, with D tentatively TRBD1 (5 bases). The DNA of the CDR3 is TGTGCCAGCAGCCCAAAAGGGGCAGAGCTACAAGAGACCCAGTACTTC. Translation gives CASSPKGAELQETQYF.